This TCR beta chain comes out of a study of identical twins. TCRdb fed the 5' RACE reads into MiXCR, producing one record per CDR3 protein. The sample carries roughly 1,500,000 distinct CDR3 sequences, less than 40% recorded once. V shed 4 bases and J shed 7 bases, with 19 bases lying between them. The CDR3 length is 15 residues. Sequencing was done on a sample of cord blood. J is TRBJ1-1 and V is TRBV12-3 or TRBV12-4; possible D gene TRBD1, 6 bases. The clonotype comes from a newborn girl in good health. The CDR3 here is CASSSIQGVGSEAFF. CDR3 coding DNA: TGTGCCAGCAGTTCTATACAGGGCGTGGGGAGTGAAGCTTTCTTT.